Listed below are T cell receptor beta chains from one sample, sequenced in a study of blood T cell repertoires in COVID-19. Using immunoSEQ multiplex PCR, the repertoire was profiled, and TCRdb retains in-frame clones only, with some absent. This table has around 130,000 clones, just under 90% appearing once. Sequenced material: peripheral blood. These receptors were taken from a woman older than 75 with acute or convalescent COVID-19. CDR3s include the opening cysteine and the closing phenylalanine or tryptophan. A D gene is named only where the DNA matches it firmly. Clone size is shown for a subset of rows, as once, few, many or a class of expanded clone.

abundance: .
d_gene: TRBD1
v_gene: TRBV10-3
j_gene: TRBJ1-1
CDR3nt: TGTGCCACCTCGACAGGGGGGGAGGTAGCTTTCTTT
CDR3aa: CATSTGGEVAFF

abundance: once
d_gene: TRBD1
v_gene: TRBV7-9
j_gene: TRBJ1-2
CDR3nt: TGTGCCAGCAGGGGACAGTCTCGCTATGGCTACACCTTC
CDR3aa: CASRGQSRYGYTF

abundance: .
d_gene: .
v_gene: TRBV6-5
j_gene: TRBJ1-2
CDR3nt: TGTGCCAGCACAGGAGGAGGGCCTAACTATGGCTACACCTTC
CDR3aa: CASTGGGPNYGYTF

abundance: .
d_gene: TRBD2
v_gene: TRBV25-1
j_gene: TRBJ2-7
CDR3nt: TGTGCCAGCAGCAGTAGCGGGGGGGTTAACGAGCAGTACTTC
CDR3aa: CASSSSGGVNEQYF

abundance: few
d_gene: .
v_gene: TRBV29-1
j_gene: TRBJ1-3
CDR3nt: TGCAGCGTTGGGGTCAGGGCCCTCTCTGGAAACACCATATATTTT
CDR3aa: CSVGVRALSGNTIYF

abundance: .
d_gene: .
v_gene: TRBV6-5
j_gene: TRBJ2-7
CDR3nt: TGTGCCAGCAGTTACTCGATCAGGGGTTCCTACGAGCAGTACTTC
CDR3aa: CASSYSIRGSYEQYF

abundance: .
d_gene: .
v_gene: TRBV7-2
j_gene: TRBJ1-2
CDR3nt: TGTGCCAGCAGCCGCCGGGGGTATGGCTACACCTTC
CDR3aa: CASSRRGYGYTF

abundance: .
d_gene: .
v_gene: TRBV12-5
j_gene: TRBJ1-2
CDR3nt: TGTGCTAGTGGCATCCCGCAGGGGTCTGGCTACACCTTC
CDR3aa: CASGIPQGSGYTF

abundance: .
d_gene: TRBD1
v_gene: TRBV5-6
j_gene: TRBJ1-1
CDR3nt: TGTGCCAGCAGCGGGACAGGGAAGGGCAATTTGAACACTGAAGCTTTCTTT
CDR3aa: CASSGTGKGNLNTEAFF

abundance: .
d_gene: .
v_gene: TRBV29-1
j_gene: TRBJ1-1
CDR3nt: TGCAGCGTCTTAAGGGGCACTGAAGCTTTCTTT
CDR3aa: CSVLRGTEAFF

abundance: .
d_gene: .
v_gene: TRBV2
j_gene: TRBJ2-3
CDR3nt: TGTGCCAGCGGAACAGGTGCGGAAGATACGCAGTATTTT
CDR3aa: CASGTGAEDTQYF

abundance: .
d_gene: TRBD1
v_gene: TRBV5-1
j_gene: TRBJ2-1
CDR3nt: TGCGCCAGCAGCAGCGGACAGGGGGTAAATGAGCAGTTCTTC
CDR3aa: CASSSGQGVNEQFF

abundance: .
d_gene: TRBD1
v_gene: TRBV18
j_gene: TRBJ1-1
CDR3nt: TGTGCCTCCCTTCCGTCACAGGGGCTCACTGAAGCTTTCTTT
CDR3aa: CASLPSQGLTEAFF

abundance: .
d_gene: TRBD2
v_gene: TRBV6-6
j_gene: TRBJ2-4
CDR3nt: TGTGCCAGCAGTCGACTTGGACGAAATTACGGGACTAGCGGGGGGGCTACCAAAAACATTCAGTACTTC
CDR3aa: CASSRLGRNYGTSGGATKNIQYF

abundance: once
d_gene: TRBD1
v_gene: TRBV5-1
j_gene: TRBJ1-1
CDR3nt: TGCGCCAGCAGCCCGGACAGGGGGAACACTGAAGCTTTCTTT
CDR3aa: CASSPDRGNTEAFF

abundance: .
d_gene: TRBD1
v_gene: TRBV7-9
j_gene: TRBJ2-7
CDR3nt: TGTGCCAGCAGCTTCACAGGGGACCTAGGCGAGCAGTACTTC
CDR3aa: CASSFTGDLGEQYF

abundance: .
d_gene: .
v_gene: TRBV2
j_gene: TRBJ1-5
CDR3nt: TGTGCCAGCAGTGGCCCTATGTATAGCAATCAGCCCCAGCATTTT
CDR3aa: CASSGPMYSNQPQHF

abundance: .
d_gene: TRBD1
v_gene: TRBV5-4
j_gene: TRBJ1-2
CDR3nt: TGTGCCAGCAGCCCGGGACAGTCCTATGGCTACACCTTC
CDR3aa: CASSPGQSYGYTF

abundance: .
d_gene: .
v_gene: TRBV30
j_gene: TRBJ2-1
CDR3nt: TGTGCCTGGAGTGCCCTGGGGAGGGGGGGCTACAATGAGCAGTTCTTC
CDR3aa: CAWSALGRGGYNEQFF

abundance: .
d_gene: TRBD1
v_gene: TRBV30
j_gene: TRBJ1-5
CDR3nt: TGTGCCTGGAGCGATCGACAGGGTAGCAATCAGCCCCAGCATTTT
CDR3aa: CAWSDRQGSNQPQHF

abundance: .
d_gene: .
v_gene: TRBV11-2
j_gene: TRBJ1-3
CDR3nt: TGTGCCAGCGGCTTCGGAGACTCTGGAAACACCATATATTTT
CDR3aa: CASGFGDSGNTIYF

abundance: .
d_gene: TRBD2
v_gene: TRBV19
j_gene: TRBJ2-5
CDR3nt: TGTGCCAGTAGTGGAGTAGCGGGGGCAAGGGAGACCCAGTACTTC
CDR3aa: CASSGVAGARETQYF

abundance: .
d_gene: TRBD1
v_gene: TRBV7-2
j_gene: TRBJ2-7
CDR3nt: TGTGCCAGCAGCCCTAGGCTGACAGGGTACGAGCAGTACTTC
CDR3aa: CASSPRLTGYEQYF

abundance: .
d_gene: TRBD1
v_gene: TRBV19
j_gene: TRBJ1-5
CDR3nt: TGTGCCAGTAGTATCTGGACAGGGGGCCCGGCTGGGCAGCCCCAGCATTTT
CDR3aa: CASSIWTGGPAGQPQHF

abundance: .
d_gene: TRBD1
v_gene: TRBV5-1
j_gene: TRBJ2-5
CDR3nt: TGCGCCAGCAGCTCCAACCCGGGACAGCGAAAAGAGACCCAGTACTTC
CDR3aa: CASSSNPGQRKETQYF

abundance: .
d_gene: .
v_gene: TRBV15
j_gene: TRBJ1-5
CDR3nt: TGTGCCACCAGCAGAGTGGGGCAGGGCGATCAGCCCCAGCATTTT
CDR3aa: CATSRVGQGDQPQHF

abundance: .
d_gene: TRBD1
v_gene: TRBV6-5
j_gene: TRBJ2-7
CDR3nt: TGTGCCAGCAGGGACAGGGACGGCCGGGAGTACTTC
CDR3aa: CASRDRDGREYF

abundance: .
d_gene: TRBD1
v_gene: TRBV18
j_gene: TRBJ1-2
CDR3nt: TGTGCCAGCTCAACGACACAGGGGAACTATGGCTACACCTTC
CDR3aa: CASSTTQGNYGYTF

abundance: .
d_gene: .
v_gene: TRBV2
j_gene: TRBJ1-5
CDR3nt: TGTGCCAGCAGTGAAGAGAGGCAGCCCCAGCATTTT
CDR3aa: CASSEERQPQHF

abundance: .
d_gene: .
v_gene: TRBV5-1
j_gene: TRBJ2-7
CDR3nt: TGCGCCAGCAGCATGGACGGGACACCCTCCTACGAGCAGTACTTC
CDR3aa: CASSMDGTPSYEQYF

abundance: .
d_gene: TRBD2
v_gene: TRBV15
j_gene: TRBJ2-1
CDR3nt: TGTGCCACCAGCGCACTAGCGGGGGGCTACAATGAGCAGTTCTTC
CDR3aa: CATSALAGGYNEQFF

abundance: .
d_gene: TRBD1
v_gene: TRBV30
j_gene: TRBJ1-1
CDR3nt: TGTGCCTGGAGAGACAGGGCGCAAGCTTTCTTT
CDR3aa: CAWRDRAQAFF

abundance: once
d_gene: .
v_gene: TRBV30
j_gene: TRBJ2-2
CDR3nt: TGTGCCTGGAGGAGACTAGGCTCTATCGGGGAGCTGTTTTTT
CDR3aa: CAWRRLGSIGELFF

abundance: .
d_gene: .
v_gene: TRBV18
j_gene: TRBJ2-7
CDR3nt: TGTGCCAGCTCACCTAGTTCTTCCTACGAGCAGTACTTC
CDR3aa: CASSPSSSYEQYF

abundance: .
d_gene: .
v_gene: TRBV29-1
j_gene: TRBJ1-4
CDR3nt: TGCAGCGTTGAGACCCAGGGAGGGGAAAAACTGTTTTTT
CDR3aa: CSVETQGGEKLFF

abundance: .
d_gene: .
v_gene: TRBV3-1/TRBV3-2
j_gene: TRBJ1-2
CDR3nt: TGTGCCAGCAGCCAAGAAGTAGGGGATGGCTACACCTTC
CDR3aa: CASSQEVGDGYTF

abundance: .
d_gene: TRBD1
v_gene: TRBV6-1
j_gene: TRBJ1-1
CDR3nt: TGTGCCAGCAGTGAAGCAGGAGGGGGACAGGTTAACACTGAAGCTTTCTTT
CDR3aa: CASSEAGGGQVNTEAFF

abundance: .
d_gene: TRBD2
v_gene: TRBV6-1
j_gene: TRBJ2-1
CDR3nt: TGTGCCAGCAGTGAAGCAGTACGGTGGGGGGGACCTGACAATGAGCAGTTCTTC
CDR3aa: CASSEAVRWGGPDNEQFF

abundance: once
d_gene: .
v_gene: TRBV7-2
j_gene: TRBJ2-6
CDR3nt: TGTGCCAGCAGCTTTACAGGTTCTCATGTTTTGTCTGGGGCCAACGTCCTGACTTTC
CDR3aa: CASSFTGSHVLSGANVLTF

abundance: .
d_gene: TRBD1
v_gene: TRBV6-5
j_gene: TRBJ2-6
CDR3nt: TGTGCCAGCAGGGACAGGGATGGGAGGGCCAACGTCCTGACTTTC
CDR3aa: CASRDRDGRANVLTF

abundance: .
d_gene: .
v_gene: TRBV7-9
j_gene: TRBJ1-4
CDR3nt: TGTGCCAGCAGCTTAGGGGGGGATGAAAAACTGTTTTTT
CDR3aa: CASSLGGDEKLFF

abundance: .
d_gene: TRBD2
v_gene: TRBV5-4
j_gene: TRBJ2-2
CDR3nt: TGTGCCAGCAGCTTGCCTAGCGGGGTTAGCGGGGAGCTGTTTTTT
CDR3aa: CASSLPSGVSGELFF

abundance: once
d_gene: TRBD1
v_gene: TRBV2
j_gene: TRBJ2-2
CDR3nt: TGTGCCAGCAGCGCTCGGGACAGGGGGACCGGGGAGCTGTTTTTT
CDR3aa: CASSARDRGTGELFF

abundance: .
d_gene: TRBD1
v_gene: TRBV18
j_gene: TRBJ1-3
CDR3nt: TGTGCCAGCTCACCCGGACAGGGACAAGGAAACACCATATATTTT
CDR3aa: CASSPGQGQGNTIYF

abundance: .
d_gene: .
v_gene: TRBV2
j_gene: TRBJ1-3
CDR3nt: TGTGCCAGCAGTGATCCGATCGGCCGAGCGTACTCTGGAAACACCATATATTTT
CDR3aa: CASSDPIGRAYSGNTIYF